A single T cell receptor (beta chain) is shown here with its context. Its antigen is not known. In germline, CDR1 is MNHEY, CDR2 SVGAGI. The CDR3 contains 13 residues. The J segment lost 4 bases and the V segment lost 5 bases, leaving 4 bases of the junction unmatched. The record originates from a study of T-cell memory formation after mild COVID-19. About the study: Clustering of TCRs was largely donor specific. Study outcomes and limitations: The study detected some responding clones in pre-infection memory, suggesting cross-reactive memory joined.

Researchers used 5'RACE with constant-segment primers to make TCR alpha and TCR beta cDNA libraries that carry sample barcodes and UMIs. TCRdb reanalysed the 5' RACE reads using MiXCR and keeps one entry per CDR3 protein. This table holds under 200,000 distinct CDR3 sequences, 9.5% to 13% found once. The gene calls are TRBV6-5 and TRBJ1-2, with TRBD1 matching 7 bases. This clonotype was sampled from a man in his late teens or twenties who had mild COVID-19 (a few samples of this study predate the infection). Cell type and time point are not known. Sequencing was carried out using PBMCs or a T cell subset sorted from them (not recorded which). CDR3 residues: CASSEGALYGYTF. CDR3 sequence (DNA): TGTGCCAGCAGTGAGGGGGCTCTCTATGGCTACACCTTC.